A selection of T cell receptor beta chains follows, all from one sample in a study of identical twins. TCRdb re-analysed the 5' RACE reads in MiXCR, keeping a single row per CDR3 protein. The sample records about 240,000 distinct CDR3 sequences, about 10% being singletons. The source material was memory T cells sorted from blood. The receptors stem from a man aged 45-60 years in good health. CDR3s include the opening cysteine and the closing phenylalanine or tryptophan. Each record gives: V gene, J gene, clone size, D gene, CDR3 length, CDR3 DNA, CDR3 protein. The D gene is left open where the match is weak. The size of a clone is reported for some rows only, either as once, few or many, or as a class for expanded clones.

TRBV11-3	TRBJ2-1	few	NA	15	TGTGCCAGCAGCTTCGGAGGACTCGCGTACAATGAGCAGTTCTTC	CASSFGGLAYNEQFF
TRBV20-1	TRBJ1-3	NA	NA	16	TGCAGTGCTAGAGAAAAATGGGACCGGAGGGGAAACACCATATATTTT	CSAREKWDRRGNTIYF
TRBV20-1	TRBJ1-3	few	NA	13	TGCAGTGCTTGGACAGTCTCTGGAAACACCATATATTTT	CSAWTVSGNTIYF
TRBV28	TRBJ1-3	many	NA	14	TGTGCCAGCAGTTTCCCCTCCTCTGGAAACACCATATATTTT	CASSFPSSGNTIYF
TRBV6-5	TRBJ2-3	NA	NA	15	TGTGCCAGCAGTTACCTGTCCAGAAACACAGATACGCGGTATTTT	CASSYLSRNTDTRYF
TRBV5-5	TRBJ1-1	many	NA	16	TGTGCCAGCAGCTTGGGGATTGGTCAGGGCGAGACTGAAGCTTTCTTT	CASSLGIGQGETEAFF
TRBV4-1	TRBJ1-1	many	NA	14	TGCGCCAGCAGCCAATGGTTAGGGGACACTGAAGCTTTCTTT	CASSQWLGDTEAFF
TRBV5-6	TRBJ1-4	once	NA	15	TGTGCCAGCAGCTCGACAGGCTCCGCTAATGAAAAACTGTTTTTT	CASSSTGSANEKLFF
TRBV5-1	TRBJ1-1	NA	TRBD1	16	TGCGCCAGCAGCCTCTCCCCTGGGACAGGCCAGACTGAAGCTTTCTTT	CASSLSPGTGQTEAFF
TRBV4-3	TRBJ2-7	many	NA	15	TGCGCCAGCAGCCAAGAGGTGCGGGGAGACTACGAGCAGTACTTC	CASSQEVRGDYEQYF
TRBV4-3	TRBJ2-1	many	NA	14	TGCGCCAGCAGCCCAACGGTCGGGGAAAATGAGCAGTTCTTC	CASSPTVGENEQFF
TRBV20-1	TRBJ2-7	NA	TRBD2	14	TGCAGTGCTAGAGTGGCGGGGGACTCCTACGAGCAGTACTTC	CSARVAGDSYEQYF
TRBV6-1	TRBJ2-7	NA	NA	15	TGTGCCAGCAGAGAGTTAGCGCGGGGGCCGGGGGAGCAGTACTTC	CASRELARGPGEQYF
TRBV20-1	TRBJ1-1	many	NA	13	TGCAGTGCAAACAGATTATTGAACACTGAAGCTTTCTTT	CSANRLLNTEAFF
TRBV5-4	TRBJ2-5	many	NA	14	TGTGCCAGCAGCTTGGACAGAAGGGAAGAGACCCAGTACTTC	CASSLDRREETQYF
TRBV12-3/TRBV12-4	TRBJ1-1	few	NA	12	TGTGCCAGCAGTCTAGATTGGACTGAAGCTTTCTTT	CASSLDWTEAFF
TRBV2	TRBJ2-1	few	TRBD2	19	TGTGCCAGCATACTAACCTCGTCCCCCGGGACCGACGGATCGGGGGGGCAGTTCTTC	CASILTSSPGTDGSGGQFF
TRBV20-1	TRBJ1-1	few	NA	13	TGCAGTGCGCACAGGGCGGGGAACACTGAAGCTTTCTTT	CSAHRAGNTEAFF
TRBV5-1	TRBJ1-2	many	TRBD1	12	TGCGCCAGCAGCTATACAGGGGATGGCTACACCTTC	CASSYTGDGYTF
TRBV7-2	TRBJ2-3	many	TRBD2	14	TGTGCCAGCGCGCGGGGGGGCCGAACAGATACGCAGTATTTT	CASARGGRTDTQYF
TRBV20-1	TRBJ2-4	once	NA	14	TGCAGTGTTATCCGGACAGCGGGCAAAAACATTCAGTACTTC	CSVIRTAGKNIQYF
TRBV20-1	TRBJ2-3	many	NA	12	TGCAGTGCTAGGCCCACGCTAGATACGCAGTATTTT	CSARPTLDTQYF
TRBV14	TRBJ2-7	many	TRBD1	15	TGTGCCAGCAGCCAATACTACAGGGGGCTCTACGAGCAGTACTTC	CASSQYYRGLYEQYF
TRBV7-9	TRBJ2-7	many	NA	15	TGTGCCAGCAGCAAAGGGGACATAAGCTCCTACGAGCAGTACTTC	CASSKGDISSYEQYF
TRBV20-1	TRBJ1-1	many	TRBD1	14	TGCAGTGCTATCGACGACAGGGTCGGCACTGAAGCTTTCTTT	CSAIDDRVGTEAFF
TRBV18	TRBJ2-5	NA	NA	13	TGTGCCAGCTCGCCGGCCATACAAGAGACCCAGTACTTC	CASSPAIQETQYF
TRBV11-3	TRBJ2-1	NA	NA	14	TGTGCCAGCAGCGTCGGGCGGACCAACAATGAGCAGTTCTTC	CASSVGRTNNEQFF
TRBV12-3/TRBV12-4	TRBJ2-5	few	TRBD2	17	TGTGCCAGCAGTTTAGCGCGGACTAGCGGGATTGGGGAGACCCAGTACTTC	CASSLARTSGIGETQYF
TRBV7-8	TRBJ1-5	few	TRBD1	14	TGTGCCAGCAGCAACGGACAGGGACCTCAGCCCCAGCATTTT	CASSNGQGPQPQHF
TRBV7-2	TRBJ2-7	NA	TRBD1	12	TGTGCCAGCAGCCCCACAGGGGGCGAGCAGTACTTC	CASSPTGGEQYF
TRBV20-1	TRBJ2-1	few	TRBD1	16	TGCAGTGCTAGAGAAGGGACAGGGGTGGGGTACAATGAGCAGTTCTTC	CSAREGTGVGYNEQFF
TRBV14	TRBJ2-1	NA	TRBD1	13	TGTGCCAGCAGCCCCCGACAGGGGGGTGCTCGGTTCTTC	CASSPRQGGARFF
TRBV11-1	TRBJ2-1	NA	NA	15	TGTGCCAGCAGCGCCCTAGTGGGCCAACAAGATGAGCAGTTCTTC	CASSALVGQQDEQFF
TRBV18	TRBJ2-2	NA	NA	14	TGTGCCAGCTCACAGAGACTGAACACCGGGGAGCTGTTTTTT	CASSQRLNTGELFF
TRBV28	TRBJ2-3	many	TRBD1	15	TGTGCCAGCAGTTTAAGGACAGGCTACACAGATACGCAGTATTTT	CASSLRTGYTDTQYF
TRBV27	TRBJ2-2	many	NA	14	TGTGCCAGCAGTTTATGGGGGCCGACCGGGGAGCTGTTTTTT	CASSLWGPTGELFF
TRBV2	TRBJ1-5	NA	NA	14	TGTGCCAGCAGTGAAGCGTCTTCGGGGACCGCACAGCATTTT	CASSEASSGTAQHF
TRBV5-5	TRBJ1-2	NA	NA	15	TGTGCCAGCAGCTTGGAAATATATGAGCTCTATGGCTACACCTTC	CASSLEIYELYGYTF
TRBV5-1	TRBJ2-3	many	TRBD1	14	TGCGCCAGCAGCTCGACAGGGGGCGCAGATACGCAGTATTTT	CASSSTGGADTQYF
TRBV9	TRBJ1-1	NA	NA	15	TGTGCCAGCAGCGTAGCGCCAGGGATGAACACTGAAGCTTTCTTT	CASSVAPGMNTEAFF
TRBV6-5	TRBJ1-5	many	NA	14	TGTGCCAGCAGTTACGGGGGAATGGTCTGGGTTCAGCATTTT	CASSYGGMVWVQHF
TRBV12-3/TRBV12-4	TRBJ1-4	many	NA	12	TGTGCCAGCAGCCCTTGGGGTGAAAAACTGTTTTTT	CASSPWGEKLFF
TRBV6-1	TRBJ2-2	NA	TRBD2	16	TGTGCCAGCAGTATGACCGGGACTAACACGATCGGGGAGCTGTTTTTT	CASSMTGTNTIGELFF
TRBV20-1	TRBJ2-2	many	NA	16	TGCAGTGCTCGGCTTGGGGGGCGCATGGGCACCGGGGAGCTGTTTTTT	CSARLGGRMGTGELFF
TRBV19	TRBJ2-5	many	TRBD2	17	TGTGCCAGTAGTATCTCCGGGACTAGCGGGGCCCCCGAGACCCAGTACTTC	CASSISGTSGAPETQYF